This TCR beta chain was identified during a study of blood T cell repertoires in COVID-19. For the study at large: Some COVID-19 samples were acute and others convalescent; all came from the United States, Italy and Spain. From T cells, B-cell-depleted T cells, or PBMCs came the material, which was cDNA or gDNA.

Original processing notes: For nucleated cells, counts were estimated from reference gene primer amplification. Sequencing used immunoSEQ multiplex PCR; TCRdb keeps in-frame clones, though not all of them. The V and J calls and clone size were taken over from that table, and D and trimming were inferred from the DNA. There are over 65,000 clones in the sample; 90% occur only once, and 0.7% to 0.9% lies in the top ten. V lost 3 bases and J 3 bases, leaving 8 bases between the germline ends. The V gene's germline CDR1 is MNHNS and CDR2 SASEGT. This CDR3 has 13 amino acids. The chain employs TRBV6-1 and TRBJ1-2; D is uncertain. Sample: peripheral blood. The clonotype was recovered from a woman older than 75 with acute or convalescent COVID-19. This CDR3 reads CASSEGGHYGYTF. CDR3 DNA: TGTGCCAGCAGTGAGGGAGGCCACTATGGCTACACCTTC.